The sequence of this T cell receptor beta chain was determined in a study of blood T cell repertoires in COVID-19. Across the study: The samples span acute and convalescent COVID-19 from the United States, Italy and Spain. PBMCs, B-cell-depleted T cells, or T cells were the source of the cDNA or gDNA that made up the material.

Participants reported their clinical history, and cohort assignment relied on those reports. From germline, CDR1 is KGHSH and CDR2 LQKENI. The trim removed 2 bases at V and 4 bases at J, leaving 7 bases unmatched. This CDR3 spans 16 amino acids. Authors' data handling: Amplification of reference gene primers provided the estimated nucleated cell counts. Assay used: immunoSEQ multiplex PCR; TCRdb lists only in-frame clones, some missing. Clonal size and the V and J genes are those of that table, whereas D and trimming came from the DNA. The sample yields fewer than 350,000 clones, about 85% seen once. The chain has TRBV18 and TRBJ1-1; TRBD1 agrees at 10 bases. This receptor was taken from a woman aged 30 to 39 who had been exposed to COVID-19. What was sequenced was PBMCs or T cells enriched from blood (not recorded which). The CDR3 nucleotides are TGTGCCAGCTCACCAAGTGAGCGGACAGGGGGCACTGAAGCTTTCTTT. Translating gives CASSPSERTGGTEAFF.